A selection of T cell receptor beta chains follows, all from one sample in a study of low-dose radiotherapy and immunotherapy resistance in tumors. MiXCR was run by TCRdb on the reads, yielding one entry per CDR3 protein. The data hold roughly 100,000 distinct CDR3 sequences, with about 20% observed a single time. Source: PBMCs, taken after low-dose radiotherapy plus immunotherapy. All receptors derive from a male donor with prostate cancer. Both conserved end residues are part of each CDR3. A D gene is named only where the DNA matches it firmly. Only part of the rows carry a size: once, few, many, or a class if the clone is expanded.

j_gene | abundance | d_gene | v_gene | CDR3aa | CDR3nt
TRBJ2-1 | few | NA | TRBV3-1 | CASSQDWVTDSPYNEQFF | TGTGCCAGCAGCCAAGATTGGGTAACGGATTCACCCTACAATGAGCAGTTCTTC
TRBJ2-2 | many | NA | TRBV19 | CASSIALERGRGNTGELFF | TGTGCCAGTAGTATAGCCCTGGAGAGGGGAAGGGGGAACACCGGGGAGCTGTTTTTT
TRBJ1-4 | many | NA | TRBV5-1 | CASSLGLGRENEKLFF | TGCGCCAGCAGCTTGGGTTTGGGCCGAGAGAATGAAAAACTGTTTTTT
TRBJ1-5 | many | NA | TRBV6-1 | CASSEADNRRNQPQHF | TGTGCCAGCAGTGAAGCGGACAACCGACGCAATCAGCCCCAGCATTTT
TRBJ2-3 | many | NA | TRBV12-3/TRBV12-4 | CASSGADTDTQYF | TGTGCCAGCAGTGGGGCGGACACAGATACGCAGTATTTT
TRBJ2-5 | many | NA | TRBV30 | CAWSVGPGETQYF | TGTGCCTGGAGTGTAGGGCCCGGGGAGACCCAGTACTTC
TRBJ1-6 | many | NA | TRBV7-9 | CASSATGFGTSPLHF | TGTGCCAGCAGCGCGACCGGATTTGGGACGTCACCCCTCCACTTT
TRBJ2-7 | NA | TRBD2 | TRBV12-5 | CASGLLTSGGSHEQYF | TGTGCTAGTGGTCTCCTGACTAGCGGGGGTTCGCACGAGCAGTACTTC
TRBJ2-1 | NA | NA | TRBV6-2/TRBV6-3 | CASIQTAPLYNEQFF | TGTGCCAGCATCCAGACAGCACCCTTATACAATGAGCAGTTCTTC
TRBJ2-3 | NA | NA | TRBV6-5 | CASQFSGSTDTQYF | TGTGCCAGCCAATTTAGCGGTAGCACAGATACGCAGTATTTT
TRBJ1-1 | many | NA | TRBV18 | CASSPVPGTNTEAFF | TGTGCCAGCTCACCAGTCCCAGGGACCAACACTGAAGCTTTCTTT
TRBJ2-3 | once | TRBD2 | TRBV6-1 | CASSEALAGGLDTQYF | TGTGCCAGCAGTGAAGCCCTAGCGGGGGGCTTAGATACGCAGTATTTT
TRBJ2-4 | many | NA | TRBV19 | CASSAGAKNIQYF | TGTGCCAGTAGTGCCGGGGCCAAAAACATTCAGTACTTC
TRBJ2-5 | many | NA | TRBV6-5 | CASTYSGASQETQYF | TGTGCCAGCACTTACTCAGGGGCTAGCCAAGAGACCCAGTACTTC
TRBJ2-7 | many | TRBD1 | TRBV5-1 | CASSTGTEAYEQYF | TGCGCCAGCAGCACCGGGACAGAAGCCTACGAGCAGTACTTC
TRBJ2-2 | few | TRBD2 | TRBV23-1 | CASSRRLADAGELFF | TGCGCCAGCAGTCGAAGACTAGCGGACGCCGGGGAGCTGTTTTTT
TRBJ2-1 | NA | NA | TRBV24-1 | CATSDFGQRAFF | TGTGCCACCAGTGATTTCGGCCAGCGAGCGTTCTTC
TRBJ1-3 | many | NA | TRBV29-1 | CSVERGNTIYF | TGCAGCGTTGAGCGTGGAAACACCATATATTTT
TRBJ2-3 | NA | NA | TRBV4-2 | CASRRRLDHGTDTQYF | TGTGCCAGCAGAAGGAGACTGGACCACGGCACAGATACGCAGTATTTT
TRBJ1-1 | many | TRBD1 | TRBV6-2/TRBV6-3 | CASSYSRHRGSEAFF | TGTGCCAGCAGTTACTCGAGGCACAGGGGTAGTGAAGCTTTCTTT
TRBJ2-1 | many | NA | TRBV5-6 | CASSRTRAQREQFF | TGTGCCAGCAGCCGGACCCGAGCCCAGCGCGAGCAGTTCTTC
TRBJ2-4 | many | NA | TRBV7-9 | CASSFLRGGKNIQYF | TGTGCCAGCAGCTTCCTCAGGGGCGGCAAAAACATTCAGTACTTC
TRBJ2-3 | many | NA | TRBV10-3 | CATDGGDTQYF | TGTGCCACAGACGGTGGGGATACGCAGTATTTT
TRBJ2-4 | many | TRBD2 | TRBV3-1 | CASSQDYLAGGNIQYF | TGTGCCAGCAGCCAAGATTACCTAGCGGGGGGAAACATTCAGTACTTC
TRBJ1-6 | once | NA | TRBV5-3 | CASSLGTLDYSPLHF | TGTGCCAGCAGCTTAGGAACGTTGGATTATTCACCCCTCCACTTT
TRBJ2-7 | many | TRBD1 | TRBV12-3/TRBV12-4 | CASSQDRALYEQYF | TGTGCCAGCAGCCAGGACAGGGCCCTCTACGAGCAGTACTTC
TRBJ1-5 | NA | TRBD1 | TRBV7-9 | CASSLGTGGGGNQPQHF | TGTGCCAGCAGCTTAGGGACAGGGGGAGGGGGCAATCAGCCCCAGCATTTT
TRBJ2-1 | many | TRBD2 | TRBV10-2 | CATILAGGGNEQFF | TGCGCCACCATACTAGCGGGGGGCGGCAATGAGCAGTTCTTC
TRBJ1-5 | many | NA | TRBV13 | CASSYGKQEQPQHF | TGTGCCAGCAGCTACGGTAAACAGGAACAGCCCCAGCATTTT
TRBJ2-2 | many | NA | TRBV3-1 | CASGQGTGELFF | TGTGCCAGCGGTCAGGGAACCGGGGAGCTGTTTTTT
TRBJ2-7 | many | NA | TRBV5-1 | CASSLDSTYEQYF | TGCGCCAGCAGCTTGGACAGCACCTACGAGCAGTACTTC
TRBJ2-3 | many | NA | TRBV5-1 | CASSSPSIDTQYF | TGCGCCAGCAGCTCGCCCTCGATTGATACGCAGTATTTT